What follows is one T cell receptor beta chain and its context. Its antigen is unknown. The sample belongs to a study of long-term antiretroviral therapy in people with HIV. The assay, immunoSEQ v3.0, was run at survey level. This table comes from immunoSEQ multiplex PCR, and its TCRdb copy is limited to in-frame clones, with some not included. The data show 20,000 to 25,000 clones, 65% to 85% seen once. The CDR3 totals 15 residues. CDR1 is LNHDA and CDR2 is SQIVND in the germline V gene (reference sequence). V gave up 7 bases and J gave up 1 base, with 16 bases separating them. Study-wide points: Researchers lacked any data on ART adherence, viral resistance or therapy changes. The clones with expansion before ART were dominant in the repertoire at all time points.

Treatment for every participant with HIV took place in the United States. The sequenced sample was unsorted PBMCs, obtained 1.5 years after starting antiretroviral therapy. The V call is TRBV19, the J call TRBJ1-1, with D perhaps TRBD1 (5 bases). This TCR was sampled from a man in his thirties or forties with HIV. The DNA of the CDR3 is TGTGCCAGTACGGTAACAGGAGTTTCGAACACTGAAGCTTTCTTT. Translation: CASTVTGVSNTEAFF.